What follows are 13 T cell receptor beta chains derived from one specimen sequenced in a study of PD-L1 blockade in urothelial cancer. Using immunoSEQ multiplex PCR, the repertoire was profiled, and TCRdb retains in-frame clones only, with some absent. The sample gives 58,000 or so clones, 86% of which show up once; less than 3.5% is in the top ten. Sequenced material: PBMCs, taken around atezolizumab (anti-PD-L1) treatment. These receptors originate from a man aged 50 to 60 with urothelial cancer.

The chain employs TRBV19 and TRBJ2-1; no definite D call. Germline V gene sequence: CDR1 LNHDA, CDR2 SQIVND (reference sequence). The V gene lost 4 bases and the J gene lost 0 bases, with 10 bases spanning the gap. CDR3 length: 15 amino acids. CDR3 amino acids: CASSSAPSSYNEQFF. The CDR3 DNA reads TGTGCCAGTAGTAGCGCTCCGAGCTCCTACAATGAGCAGTTCTTC.

The chain is built from TRBV6-6 and TRBJ2-3, with 14 positions matching TRBD2. The CDR3 length is 16 residues. The germline gives CDR1 MNHNY, CDR2 SVGAGI (reference sequence). V lost 4 bases to trimming and J lost 4 bases; unmatched junction nucleotides: 4. CDR3 region: CASSFRLAGGADTQYF. Here the CDR3 DNA reads TGTGCCAGCAGTTTCCGACTAGCGGGAGGGGCAGATACGCAGTATTTT.

V usage is TRBV19 and J usage is TRBJ1-1; possibly TRBD1 for D (5 bases). Trimming pared 7 bases from V and 4 bases from J, leaving 19 bases between. Germline CDR1 is LNHDA and CDR2 is SQIVND (reference sequence). This CDR3 has 15 residues. The CDR3 coding sequence is TGTGCCAGTACCCCCGGGGGAGGGTATTTCACTGAAGCTTTCTTT. It specifies CASTPGGGYFTEAFF. The complete variable domain, with remaining parts taken from reference TRBV19 and TRBJ1-1, reads DGGITQSPKYLFRKEGQNVTLSCEQNLNHDAMYWYRQDPGQGLRLIYYSQIVNDFQKGDIAEGYSVSREKKESFPLTVTSAQKNPTAFYLCASTPGGGYFTEAFFGQGTRLTVV.

J is TRBJ2-7 and V is TRBV14; 10 bases are shared with TRBD2. J gave up 6 bases and V 3 bases, and 8 bases lay outside the gene matches. The germline V gene has CDR1 SGHDN and CDR2 FVKESK. This CDR3 is 15 amino acids long. The CDR3 region is CASSHGAGGPSEQYF. The CDR3 nucleotides are TGTGCCAGCAGCCACGGAGCGGGAGGGCCGTCCGAGCAGTACTTC.

This clone was seen only a few times. V is TRBV6-1 and J is TRBJ2-3, with D possibly matching TRBD2 (5 bases). This CDR3 region has 15 residues. V lost 2 bases and J lost 6, with 15 bases in between. The germline CDR1 and CDR2 sequences are MNHNS and SASEGT. The CDR3 here is CASSEHISAGDTQYF. In DNA form, the CDR3 reads TGTGCCAGCAGTGAACATATTAGCGCTGGGGATACGCAGTATTTT.

The chain is built from TRBV4-1 and TRBJ2-1; TRBD2 agrees at 10 bases. After removal of 2 bases from V and 5 bases from J, the junction contained 6 bases not matched to a gene. From germline, CDR1 is MGHRA and CDR2 YSYEKL. This CDR3 has 16 residues. The CDR3 DNA follows: TGCGCCAGCAGCCAACCCGGACTAGCGGCGGACAATGAGCAGTTCTTC. Its translation: CASSQPGLAADNEQFF.

V and J are TRBV11-2 and TRBJ1-5; D not certain. The germline V gene has CDR1 SGHAT and CDR2 FQNNGV. V lost 0 bases and J lost 5, with 5 bases in between. The CDR3 covers 13 residues. This chain's CDR3 is CASSLDHDQPQHF. In DNA, the CDR3 is TGTGCCAGCAGCTTAGACCATGATCAGCCCCAGCATTTT.

The V and J genes are TRBV30 and TRBJ2-3, with D maybe TRBD1 (8 bases). The CDR3 runs 14 residues. Germline V gives CDR1 GTSNPN, CDR2 SVGIG (reference sequence). Trimming left V 7 bases short and J 5 bases short, with 19 bases between. CDR3 DNA: TGTGCCTTACAGGGGGGGGGAGGTCGAGATACGCAGTATTTT. This gives the protein CALQGGGGRDTQYF.

The CDR3 nucleotides read TGTGCCAGCAGCCGCCGACAGGGGTCGAAGGAAAAACTGTTTTTT. Translating it yields CASSRRQGSKEKLFF. The chain recombines TRBV4-2 with TRBJ1-4, with TRBD1 matching over 8 bases. The junction had 9 bases not matched to a gene; V was cut back by 4 bases and J by 8 bases. The CDR3 consists of 15 residues. The germline V gene has CDR1 LGHNA and CDR2 YNFKEQ.

Only one count was recorded for this clone. The chain carries TRBV5-5 and TRBJ1-2; 12 positions match TRBD1. The CDR3 spans 14 residues. The germline CDR1 and CDR2 sequences are SGHKS and YYEKEE (reference sequence). V dropped 4 bases and J dropped 5; count of bases not matched to a gene: 3. The CDR3 sequence is CASSRDRGLYGYTF. CDR3 DNA sequence: TGTGCCAGCAGCCGGGACAGGGGGCTTTATGGCTACACCTTC.

The rearrangement uses TRBV28 and TRBJ2-3; 12 positions agree with TRBD2. This CDR3 spans 13 amino acids. In germline, CDR1 is MDHEN, CDR2 SYDVKM. V was clipped by 7 bases and J by 13 bases; unmatched bases: 9. The CDR3 DNA follows: TGTGCCAGCATCGCTAGCGGGAGGGCTCAAAAGTATTTT. This translates into CASIASGRAQKYF. The full variable domain, rest sourced from reference TRBV28 and TRBJ2-3, is DVKVTQSSRYLVKRTGEKVFLECVQDMDHENMFWYRQDPGLGLRLIYFSYDVKMKEKGDIPEGYSVSREKKERFSLILESASTNQTSMYLCASIASGRAQKYFGPGTRLTVL.

The chain recombines TRBV6-5 with TRBJ2-5; the match to TRBD2 covers 11 bases. The germline V gene encodes CDR1 MNHEY and CDR2 SVGAGI. The V and J ends lost 10 bases and 7 bases, in that order; junction bases with no gene match: 8. The length of the CDR3 is 13 residues. CDR3 residues: CATRLAGPGTQYF. The CDR3 DNA follows: TGTGCCACTCGACTAGCGGGGCCAGGGACCCAGTACTTC.

The chain has TRBV19 and TRBJ2-2, with 13 bases identical to TRBD2. The V and J ends lost 2 bases and 4 bases, in that order; junction bases with no gene match: 13. Germline V CDR1 and CDR2: LNHDA, SQIVND (reference sequence). There are 20 residues in the CDR3. The CDR3 DNA reads as TGTGCCAGTAGTATACCTCGTGGGACTAGCGGGATTGGGTCCACCGGGGAGCTGTTTTTT. Translating gives CASSIPRGTSGIGSTGELFF.